The entry that follows covers one T cell receptor (beta chain) sequence. This entry belongs to a study of T cells after somatic rescue of genetic block. After removal of 2 bases from V and 5 bases from J, the junction contained 10 bases not matched to a gene. The CDR3 extends over 17 amino acids. Germline V lookup: CDR1 KGHSH, CDR2 LQKENI. Sequenced by immunoSEQ multiplex PCR; TCRdb stores in-frame clones only, minus some. The data contain about 120,000 clones, around nine tenths of them seen just once; the ten biggest clones take up roughly 1.4%. The sample consisted of peripheral blood mononuclear cells (PBMCs). The receptor's source is a woman aged 18-29 years. The J gene is TRBJ1-1, the V gene TRBV18; TRBD1 aligns across 11 bases. This CDR3 reads CASSPTGTGGIRTEAFF. The CDR3 nucleotides read TGTGCCAGCTCACCAACCGGGACAGGGGGTATAAGGACTGAAGCTTTCTTT.